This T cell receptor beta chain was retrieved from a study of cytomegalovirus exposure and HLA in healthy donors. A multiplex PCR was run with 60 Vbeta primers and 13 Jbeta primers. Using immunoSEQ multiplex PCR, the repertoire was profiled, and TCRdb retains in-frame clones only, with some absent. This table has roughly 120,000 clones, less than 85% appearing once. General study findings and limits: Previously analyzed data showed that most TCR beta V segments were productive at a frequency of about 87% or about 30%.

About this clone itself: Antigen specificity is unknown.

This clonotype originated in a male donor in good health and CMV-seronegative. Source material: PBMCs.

In DNA, the CDR3 is TGTGCCAGTAGTAAGAGTGGTGGAGGGAATGAGCAGTTCTTC. It codes for CASSKSGGGNEQFF. The chain recombines TRBV19 with TRBJ2-1, with D tentatively TRBD2 (6 bases). Per the germline V gene, CDR1 is LNHDA and CDR2 is SQIVND (reference sequence). Trimming pared 4 bases from V and 7 bases from J, leaving 14 bases between. This CDR3 is 14 amino acids long.